Listed here are 20 T cell receptor beta chains from one sample, sequenced in a study of T cells in Graves' hyperthyroidism and ophthalmopathy (dated by TCRdb to about 2019). To prepare the library, multiplex PCR was applied. Sequencing was performed on an Illumina HiSeq 2000. The TCR beta CDR3 regions were amplified from the RNA transcripts. The first round of RT-PCR for the TCR CDR3 was performed with the HTBI primer set and the Qiagen OneStep RT-PCR kit. TCRdb reran the public reads through fastp at Q25 and MiXCR, keeping productive beta chains. Identical CDR3 proteins give one entry, which carries the most common genes and DNA. The sample table records over 350,000 distinct CDR3 sequences; 15% to 20% of these occur just once. The ten top clones hold 35% to 50% of the sample. Sequenced input: blood. The receptors derive from a man aged 18-30 years with Graves' ophthalmopathy.

The rearrangement links TRBV14 to TRBJ2-5, with 8 bases identical to TRBD2. This CDR3 has 17 residues. The V and J ends lost 2 bases and 3 bases, in that order; junction bases with no gene match: 11. Germline V gene data show CDR1 as SGHDN and CDR2 as FVKESK. This CDR3 is CASSQWGSSGVKETQYF. In DNA form, the CDR3 reads TGTGCCAGCAGCCAATGGGGGAGTAGCGGGGTAAAAGAGACCCAGTACTTC.

Only a few counts were recorded for this clonotype. The chain joins TRBV25-1 to TRBJ2-7, with D uncertain. V was pared by 2 bases and J by 3 bases, with 8 bases between. Germline V gene data show CDR1 as MGHDK and CDR2 as SYGVNS. This CDR3 comprises 13 residues. The chain's CDR3 is CASSEQEVYEQYF. In nucleotides, the CDR3 is TGTGCCAGCAGTGAACAAGAGGTCTACGAGCAGTACTTC.

This clonotype was counted a few times. This chain connects TRBV6-1 to TRBJ2-1; no definite D call. The V gene lost 4 bases and the J gene lost 0 bases, with 7 bases spanning the gap. This CDR3 spans 14 amino acids. The germline V gene has CDR1 MNHNS and CDR2 SASEGT. The CDR3 sequence: CASSGMSSYNEQFF. The CDR3 DNA is TGTGCCAGCAGTGGTATGAGCTCCTACAATGAGCAGTTCTTC.

This clonotype was counted many times. The chain joins TRBV9 to TRBJ1-2; maybe TRBD1 (5 bases). V dropped 2 bases and J dropped 3 bases, with 11 bases sitting between them. The CDR3 loop spans 14 amino acids. Germline CDR1 SGDLS, CDR2 YYNGEE. The CDR3 DNA sequence: TGTGCCAGCAGCGTTGAGGGGTTCGACTATGGCTACACCTTC. Protein: CASSVEGFDYGYTF.

This clonotype was counted ten times or more. This chain links TRBV18 with TRBJ2-5, with D perhaps TRBD1 (6 bases). The germline V and J ends were trimmed by 6 bases and 4 bases, with 12 bases remaining between them. Germline V gene lookup returns CDR1 KGHSH and CDR2 LQKENI. The CDR3 has 13 amino acids. The CDR3 DNA reads as TGTGCCAGCTCGTCAGGACAGAGAGAGACCCAGTACTTC. Translating it yields CASSSGQRETQYF. Variable domain in full (rest from reference TRBV18 and TRBJ2-5): NAGVMQNPRHLVRRRGQEARLRCSPMKGHSHVYWYRQLPEEGLKFMVYLQKENIIDESGMPKERFSAEFPKEGPSILRIQQVVRGDSAAYFCASSSGQRETQYFGPGTRLLVL.

The chain couples TRBV7-3 to TRBJ2-5, with 7 bases fitting TRBD1. Germline V lookup: CDR1 SGHTA, CDR2 FQGTGA. The V segment lost 5 bases and the J segment 5 bases; nucleotides outside the gene matches: 11. The CDR3 has 15 amino acids. In nucleotides, the CDR3 is TGTGCCAGCAGCCCCTCCACAGGGGTAATTGAGACCCAGTACTTC. This encodes CASSPSTGVIETQYF.

The table lists this clonotype with a few counts. The CDR3 here is CASSSSGGNTGELFF. The CDR3 region has the DNA TGTGCCAGCAGTTCTAGCGGGGGCAACACCGGGGAGCTGTTTTTT. The V and J genes are TRBV7-6 and TRBJ2-2; 10 bases match TRBD2. After removal of 6 bases from V and 2 bases from J, the junction contained 3 bases not matched to a gene. Germline V lookup: CDR1 SGHVS, CDR2 FNYEAQ. This CDR3 region has 15 residues.

This chain joins TRBV28 and TRBJ1-2; TRBD1 matches at 9 bases. The V gene's germline CDR1 is MDHEN and CDR2 SYDVKM. J lost 4 bases, V lost 2 bases, and 5 bases had no gene match. The CDR3 is 15 amino acids. Here the CDR3 reads CASSLPTGGAYGYTF. DNA for the CDR3: TGTGCCAGCAGTTTACCGACAGGGGGGGCCTATGGCTACACCTTC.

This clonotype was counted between two and nine times. This chain links TRBV27 with TRBJ1-5; perhaps TRBD1 as D (6 bases). Trimming took 8 bases from V and 6 from J, leaving 8 bases between them. Germline values: CDR1 MNHEY, CDR2 SMNVEV (reference sequence). This CDR3 is built from 11 residues. CDR3 sequence: CASGGRQPQHF. In DNA form, the CDR3 reads TGTGCCAGCGGGGGCCGTCAGCCCCAGCATTTT.

This clonotype was recorded many times. This chain joins TRBV18 and TRBJ1-5; TRBD1 matches at 7 bases. The CDR3 covers 13 residues. CDR1 is KGHSH and CDR2 is LQKENI in the germline V gene. J gave up 5 bases and V 2 bases, and 0 bases lay outside the gene matches. The CDR3, as DNA: TGTGCCAGCTCACCAACAGGGGATCAGCCCCAGCATTTT. This translates into CASSPTGDQPQHF.

This clonotype occurred many times. The chain couples TRBV19 to TRBJ1-5; no definite D call. Germline lookup yields CDR1 LNHDA and CDR2 SQIVND (reference sequence). V was shortened by 3 bases and J by 4 bases, with 13 bases between the two germline ends. The CDR3 runs 15 residues. This CDR3 is CASSIWPNGNQPQHF. CDR3 nucleotides: TGTGCCAGTAGTATCTGGCCTAACGGGAATCAGCCCCAGCATTTT.

This clonotype was counted between two and nine times. This chain connects TRBV28 to TRBJ1-4, with 10 bases fitting TRBD1. The junction had 4 bases not matched to a gene; V was cut back by 3 bases and J by 6 bases. The CDR3 is 15 amino acids. Germline V gene lookup returns CDR1 MDHEN and CDR2 SYDVKM. In DNA form, the CDR3 reads TGTGCCAGCAGTTTCTCGGACAGGGGGTATGAAAAACTGTTTTTT. Protein: CASSFSDRGYEKLFF.

This rearrangement joins TRBV24-1 to TRBJ2-1; D is undetermined. The CDR3 runs 12 residues. The germline V and J ends were trimmed by 2 bases and 9 bases, with 7 bases remaining between them. In germline, CDR1 is KGHDR, CDR2 SFDVKD. The DNA of the CDR3 is TGTGCCACCAGTGATTCTACTGGTGAGCAGTTCTTC. Translating it yields CATSDSTGEQFF.

This clonotype was seen a single time. A much larger clone sits a single nucleotide away, making a read error possible. V gene TRBV27 combines with J gene TRBJ1-1, with a possible D match to TRBD1 (5 bases). In germline, CDR1 is MNHEY, CDR2 SMNVEV (reference sequence). The CDR3 has 16 residues. The CDR3 region is CATSTADSGRVTEAFF. The CDR3 nucleotides are TGTGCCACCAGTACCGCCGACAGTGGCCGGGTCACTGAAGCTTTCTTT.

This clonotype was counted ten times or more. The genes are TRBV12-3 or TRBV12-4 and TRBJ1-1; 9 nucleotides agree with TRBD1. Unmatched junction bases numbered 4, after V lost 5 bases and J lost 0 bases. The CDR3 contains 15 residues. CDR3 residues: CASSLGQGMNTEAFF. The CDR3 region has the DNA TGTGCCAGCAGTCTCGGACAGGGGATGAACACTGAAGCTTTCTTT.

The V call is TRBV19, the J call TRBJ1-1; 9 nucleotides align to TRBD1. J gave up 2 bases and V 3 bases, and 19 bases lay outside the gene matches. The CDR3 runs 20 residues. Germline loops: CDR1 LNHDA, CDR2 SQIVND (reference sequence). The CDR3 DNA reads TGTGCCAGTAGTATCGAGCAAGGGACAGGGCCTAATCCAGCAAACACTGAAGCTTTCTTT. Translated, it gives CASSIEQGTGPNPANTEAFF. Full variable domain (missing parts from reference TRBV19 and TRBJ1-1): DGGITQSPKYLFRKEGQNVTLSCEQNLNHDAMYWYRQDPGQGLRLIYYSQIVNDFQKGDIAEGYSVSREKKESFPLTVTSAQKNPTAFYLCASSIEQGTGPNPANTEAFFGQGTRLTVV.

This clonotype was detected ten times or more. This chain uses TRBV6-1 with TRBJ2-7; D unresolved. With 7 bases removed from V and 0 bases from J, the gap between germline ends came to 16 bases. The CDR3 extends over 15 amino acids. The germline gives CDR1 MNHNS, CDR2 SASEGT. CDR3: CASKVTSGSSYEQYF. In nucleotides, the CDR3 is TGTGCCAGCAAAGTTACTTCCGGCAGCTCCTACGAGCAGTACTTC.

In its sample, this clonotype was seen many times. The rearrangement uses TRBV5-1 and TRBJ2-7; D unclear. From germline, CDR1 is SGHRS and CDR2 YFSETQ. The CDR3 length is 14 residues. The ends were cut back, 0 bases at V and 2 bases at J, with 9 bases in the middle. The CDR3 loop is CASSLADITYEQYF. In DNA, the CDR3 is TGCGCCAGCAGCTTGGCCGATATAACCTACGAGCAGTACTTC.

This clonotype came up many times. This chain uses TRBV6-1 with TRBJ2-7; the match to TRBD1 covers 8 bases. The CDR3 spans 15 residues. Unmatched junction bases numbered 6, after V lost 4 bases and J lost 1 base. Germline CDR1 MNHNS, CDR2 SASEGT. The CDR3 here is CASSAGGQESYEQYF. The CDR3 DNA is TGTGCCAGCAGTGCAGGGGGACAGGAGTCCTACGAGCAGTACTTC.

This clonotype was observed a few times. The chain uses TRBV3-1 and TRBJ2-7; 8 bases are a match to TRBD1. In germline, CDR1 is LGHDT, CDR2 YNNKEL (reference sequence). With V trimmed by 4 bases and J by 2 bases, 16 bases remained unmatched. The CDR3 contains 18 residues. The CDR3 region is CASSRNTYSWTGPYEQYF. For the CDR3, the DNA is TGTGCCAGCAGCCGGAACACGTACTCCTGGACAGGGCCCTACGAGCAGTACTTC.